This T cell receptor beta chain was profiled in a study of blood T cell repertoires in COVID-19. CDR1 and CDR2 (germline): SGHTA, FQGNSA. This CDR3 comprises 14 residues. V gave up 5 bases and J gave up 7 bases, with 14 bases separating them. This clone appeared a single time. Data came from immunoSEQ multiplex PCR; TCRdb stores just in-frame clones and leaves some out. The data contain around 170,000 clones, 75% to 90% of them seen just once; the ten biggest clones take up about 5.7%. The V gene is TRBV7-2, the J gene TRBJ1-4; D unresolved. Sequencing was carried out using peripheral blood. The clonotype was recovered from a woman in her 40s with acute or convalescent COVID-19. In DNA form, the CDR3 reads TGTGCCAGCAGCGCTGGGCACTGGCGTGAAAAACTGTTTTTT. Translating it yields CASSAGHWREKLFF.